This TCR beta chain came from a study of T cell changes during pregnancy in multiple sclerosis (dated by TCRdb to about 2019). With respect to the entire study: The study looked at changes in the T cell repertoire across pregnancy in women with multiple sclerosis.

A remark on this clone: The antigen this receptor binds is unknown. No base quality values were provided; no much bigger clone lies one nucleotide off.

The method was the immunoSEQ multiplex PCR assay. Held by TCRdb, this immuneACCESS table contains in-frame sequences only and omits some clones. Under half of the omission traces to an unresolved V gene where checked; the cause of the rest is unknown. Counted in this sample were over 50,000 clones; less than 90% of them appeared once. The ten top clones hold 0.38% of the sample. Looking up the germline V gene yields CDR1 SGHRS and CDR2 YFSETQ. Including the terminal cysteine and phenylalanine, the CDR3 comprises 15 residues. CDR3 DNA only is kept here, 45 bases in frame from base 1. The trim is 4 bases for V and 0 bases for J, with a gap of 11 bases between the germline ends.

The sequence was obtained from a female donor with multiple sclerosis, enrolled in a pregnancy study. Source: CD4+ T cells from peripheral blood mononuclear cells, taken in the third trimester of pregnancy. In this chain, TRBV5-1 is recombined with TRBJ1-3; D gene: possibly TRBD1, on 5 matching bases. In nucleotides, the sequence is TGCGCCAGCAGCCCGATCGACAGCTCTGGAAACACCATATATTTT. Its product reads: CASSPIDSSGNTIYF.